These T cell receptor beta chains were read from a single sample in a study of vaccination and CD4 T cells after COVID-19. TCRdb re-called the PCR reads through MiXCR, storing one row per CDR3 protein. The table shows 15,000 to 25,000 distinct CDR3 sequences, with about 40% occurring only once. No antigen has been assigned to these receptors. Sequenced material: CD4+ T cells from blood, cultured in vitro, taken before SARS-CoV-2 vaccination. Every receptor here comes from a human donor who received a COVID-19 vaccine. The CDR3 runs from the conserved cysteine through the conserved F or W. The D gene is left open where the match is weak. Rows may omit the clone size; those that give it use once, few, many or a size class.

j_call d_call v_call clone_size cdr3_nt cdr3_aa
TRBJ1-3 TRBD1 TRBV6-1 NA TGTGCCAGCAGCCCAGACAGGGATGGAAACACCATATATTTT CASSPDRDGNTIYF
TRBJ2-6 NA TRBV12-3/TRBV12-4 once TGTGCCAGCAGTTCGACAGTATTCTTCTCTGGGGCCAACGTCCTGACTTTC CASSSTVFFSGANVLTF
TRBJ1-6 NA TRBV7-9 NA TGTGCCAGCAGCTCTCGACAGAGGTTAAATTCACCCCTCCACTTT CASSSRQRLNSPLHF
TRBJ1-3 TRBD1 TRBV5-1 NA TGCGCCAGCAGCTTGGGGGACAGGGATGGAAACACCATATATTTT CASSLGDRDGNTIYF
TRBJ2-7 NA TRBV2 NA TGTGCCAGCGGGGGCGGGACAGACTACGAGCAGTACTTC CASGGGTDYEQYF
TRBJ1-5 TRBD1 TRBV18 NA TGTGCCAGCTCATCGGACAGGGATTATAGCAATCAGCCCCAGCATTTT CASSSDRDYSNQPQHF
TRBJ2-5 NA TRBV2 NA TGTGCCAGCAGTTCGGAGAAGCTAGCTCCCCAGTACTTC CASSSEKLAPQYF
TRBJ2-5 TRBD2 TRBV24-1 NA TGTGCCACCAGTGACTTCGGACTAGCGAAAGAGACCCAGTACTTC CATSDFGLAKETQYF
TRBJ1-1 NA TRBV6-5 NA TGTGCCAGCAGTTCGGGTTTCGCCGGGGAAGCTTTCTTT CASSSGFAGEAFF
TRBJ1-1 NA TRBV7-7 few TGTGCCAGCAGCCCCTCCGGGCTAACTGAAGCTTTCTTT CASSPSGLTEAFF
TRBJ2-1 NA TRBV9 NA TGTGCCAGCAGCGCCTGGGTGGGGGGCCCCTACAATGAGCAGTTCTTC CASSAWVGGPYNEQFF
TRBJ2-2 TRBD2 TRBV20-1 NA TGCAGTGCTAGAGATCCAGCGGGAGGAGGGACCGGGGAGCTGTTTTTT CSARDPAGGGTGELFF
TRBJ2-7 TRBD2 TRBV5-4 NA TGTGCCAGCAGCCCCAGGGGAGGACTAGCGTACGAGCAGTACTTC CASSPRGGLAYEQYF
TRBJ1-1 NA TRBV11-3 NA TGTGCCAGCAGCACCCGTGGGGGCTCCATCGAAGCTTTCTTT CASSTRGGSIEAFF
TRBJ1-1 NA TRBV5-4 NA TGTGCCAGCAGCTTGATTAGCGGTCTGAACACTGAAGCTTTCTTT CASSLISGLNTEAFF
TRBJ2-2 NA TRBV7-3 NA TGTGCCAGCAGCTTAAACGGGGGGCGTAACACCGGGGAGCTGTTTTTT CASSLNGGRNTGELFF
TRBJ2-3 NA TRBV10-1 few TGTGCCAGCACCAACACAGATACGCAGTATTTT CASTNTDTQYF
TRBJ1-2 NA TRBV20-1 few TGCAGTGCTTCTTTCACGGGGAACACCTTC CSASFTGNTF